The 8 T cell receptor beta chains below were found in one sample sequenced in a study of blood T cells in healthy people across ages. PCR was performed a second time for about 7 to 12 cycles using a sample-barcoded 5' primer and a J-beta primer mix. TCRdb ran MiXCR on the 5' RACE reads and lists one entry per CDR3 protein. The sample has 630,000 or so distinct CDR3 sequences, 32% seen once; the top ten hold less than 20%. The sequencing sample was made of blood. These receptors all stem from a woman older than 75 in good health.

This clonotype was counted at least ten times. DNA of the CDR3: TGCAGCGACTACAATGAGCAGTTCTTC. It translates to CSDYNEQFF. J is TRBJ2-1 and V is TRBV29-1; D is unresolved. The CDR3 extends over 9 amino acids. Trimming pared 7 bases from V and 3 bases from J, leaving 1 base between. Germline V gene lookup returns CDR1 SQVTM and CDR2 ANQGSEA.

The chain combines TRBV20-1 with TRBJ1-2; D gene uncertain. Trimming pared 6 bases from V and 0 bases from J, leaving 11 bases between. Germline-derived CDR1 and CDR2 are DFQATT and SNEGSKA (reference sequence). This CDR3 region has 13 residues. As DNA, the CDR3 is TGCAGTGCCCGACGAGGAGCTAACTATGGCTACACCTTC. Translating gives CSARRGANYGYTF.

Concerning this clonotype itself: A much bigger clone sits one base away, suggesting this may be a read error. The chain employs TRBV12-3 or TRBV12-4 and TRBJ2-7, with D possibly TRBD1 on 6 matching bases. This CDR3 region has 15 residues. Trimming took off 3 bases at V and 3 bases at J, with 15 bases between the two ends. CDR3 sequence reads: CASSFGRGHRYEQYF. Written as DNA, the CDR3 is TGTGCCAGCAGTTTCGGCAGGGGCCACCGCTACGAGCAGTACTTC.

Many counts were recorded for this clonotype. The chain joins TRBV7-3 to TRBJ2-3; D unclear. V dropped 5 bases and J dropped 0 bases, with 9 bases sitting between them. CDR1 is SGHTA and CDR2 is FQGTGA in the germline V gene. The CDR3 contains 14 residues. The CDR3 sequence: CASSPDRSTDTQYF. As DNA, the CDR3 is TGTGCCAGCAGCCCAGACCGGAGCACAGATACGCAGTATTTT.

CDR3 sequence: CASSLRDRTNTEAFF. Written as DNA, the CDR3 is TGTGCCAGCAGCTTACGAGACAGGACAAACACTGAAGCTTTCTTT. The V gene is TRBV7-6, the J gene TRBJ1-1; D may be TRBD1 (6 bases). Germline V gene data show CDR1 as SGHVS and CDR2 as FNYEAQ. Trimming stripped 2 bases from V and 2 bases from J, with 12 bases between. This CDR3 region has 15 residues.

This clonotype was recorded many times. The J gene is TRBJ1-2, the V gene TRBV29-1; D is unclear. The CDR3 extends over 13 amino acids. Germline V CDR1 and CDR2: SQVTM, ANQGSEA. V was trimmed by 3 bases and J by 4 bases, leaving 12 bases between them. The CDR3, as DNA: TGCAGCGTTGACGAGTGGCTTTCCTATGGCTACACCTTC. It yields the protein CSVDEWLSYGYTF.

The chain has TRBV12-5 and TRBJ2-1; 7 bases match TRBD2. The germline V gene has CDR1 LGHNT and CDR2 FRNRAP. J lost 8 bases, V lost 2 bases, and 9 bases had no gene match. The CDR3 totals 15 residues. The CDR3 DNA reads as TGTGCTAGTGGTTTGAGTAGCGGGTTAGTCGATGAGCAGTTCTTC. Amino acid sequence: CASGLSSGLVDEQFF.

This clonotype was counted at least ten times. The rearrangement uses TRBV9 and TRBJ2-5, with 7 bases matching TRBD1. Trimming at V came to 1 base and at J to 5 bases, leaving 5 bases not matched to a gene. The CDR3 sequence is 14 residues long. From germline, CDR1 is SGDLS and CDR2 YYNGEE. The CDR3 DNA reads as TGTGCCAGCAGCGTACAAGGGGGCAGGGAGACCCAGTACTTC. Its translation is CASSVQGGRETQYF. The full variable domain, completed using reference TRBV9 and TRBJ2-5, is DSGVTQTPKHLITATGQRVTLRCSPRSGDLSVYWYQQSLDQGLQFLIQYYNGEERAKGNILERFSAQQFPDLHSELNLSSLELGDSALYFCASSVQGGRETQYFGPGTRLLVL.